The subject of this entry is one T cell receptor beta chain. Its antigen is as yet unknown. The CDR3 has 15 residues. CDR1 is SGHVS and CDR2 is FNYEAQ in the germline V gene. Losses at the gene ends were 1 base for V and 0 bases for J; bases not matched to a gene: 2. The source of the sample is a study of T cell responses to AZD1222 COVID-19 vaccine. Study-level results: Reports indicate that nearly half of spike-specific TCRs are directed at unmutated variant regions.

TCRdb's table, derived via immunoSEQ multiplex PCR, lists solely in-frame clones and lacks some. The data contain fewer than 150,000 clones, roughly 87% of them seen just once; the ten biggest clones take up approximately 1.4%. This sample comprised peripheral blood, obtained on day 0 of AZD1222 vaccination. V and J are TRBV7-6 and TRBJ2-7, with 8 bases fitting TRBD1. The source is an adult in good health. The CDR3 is CASSLEDRDSYEQYF. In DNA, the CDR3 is TGTGCCAGCAGCTTAGAGGACAGGGACTCCTACGAGCAGTACTTC.